The 18 T cell receptor beta chains presented below share a single source sample, sequenced in a study of blood T cell repertoires in COVID-19. Only in-frame clones appear in the TCRdb table, and some are missing; sequencing was by immunoSEQ multiplex PCR. Of 270,000 or so clones detected, roughly nine tenths appear once; the ten largest clones hold around 9%. Sequenced sample: peripheral blood. Receptors were obtained from a man aged 40-49 years with active or convalescent COVID-19.

V usage is TRBV3-1 (or the pseudogene TRBV3-2) and J usage is TRBJ2-1; D call uncertain. V lost 6 bases and J lost 6, with 12 bases in between. The CDR3 length is 13 residues. The germline CDR1 and CDR2 sequences are LGHDT and YNNKEL (reference sequence). CDR3 DNA: TGTGCCAGCAGGTCGGAGCTATTCAATGAGCAGTTCTTC. Translating it yields CASRSELFNEQFF.

The chain is built from TRBV2 and TRBJ1-1, with D tentatively TRBD1 (5 bases). V was pared by 3 bases and J by 0 bases, with 8 bases between. This CDR3 is 14 amino acids long. Germline CDR1 reads SNHLY; CDR2 reads FYNNEI. The CDR3 DNA follows: TGTGCCAGCAGTGAGCAGGGATTGAACACTGAAGCTTTCTTT. It specifies CASSEQGLNTEAFF. Full variable domain (rest looked up from reference TRBV2 and TRBJ1-1): EPEVTQTPSHQVTQMGQEVILRCVPISNHLYFYWYRQILGQKVEFLVSFYNNEISEKSEIFDDQFSVERPDGSNFTLKIRSTKLEDSAMYFCASSEQGLNTEAFFGQGTRLTVV.

This clone was recorded a few times. The sample carries other DNA sequences with the same CDR3. This chain connects TRBV28 to TRBJ1-5; possible D gene TRBD1, 5 bases. Germline V gives CDR1 MDHEN, CDR2 SYDVKM. V lost 4 bases and J lost 4, with 8 bases in between. The CDR3 contains 13 residues. For the CDR3, the DNA is TGTGCCAGCAGTTCGACAGCTAATCAGCCCCAGCATTTT. Its translation is CASSSTANQPQHF. Complete variable domain (other parts from reference TRBV28 and TRBJ1-5): DVKVTQSSRYLVKRTGEKVFLECVQDMDHENMFWYRQDPGLGLRLIYFSYDVKMKEKGDIPEGYSVSREKKERFSLILESASTNQTSMYLCASSSTANQPQHFGDGTRLSIL.

The chain joins TRBV12-3 or TRBV12-4 to TRBJ2-7; 8 nucleotides align to TRBD1. The junction had 7 bases not matched to a gene; V was cut back by 5 bases and J by 7 bases. The CDR3 runs to 13 residues. The CDR3 coding sequence is TGTGCCAGCAGTCCCCGGACAGGGTGGGAGCAGTACTTC. Translated: CASSPRTGWEQYF.

This chain uses TRBV5-1 with TRBJ2-7, with 9 bases matching TRBD2. Looked up from germline, CDR1 is SGHRS and CDR2 is YFSETQ. J was trimmed by 3 bases and V by 3 bases; bases with no gene match: 7. This CDR3 region has 15 residues. CDR3 sequence: CASSWVVAGDYEQYF. In nucleotides, the CDR3 is TGCGCCAGCAGCTGGGTAGTAGCGGGAGACTACGAGCAGTACTTC.

The chain links TRBV19 to TRBJ2-5; TRBD2 agrees at 12 bases. Trimming at V came to 7 bases and at J to 9 bases, leaving 12 bases not matched to a gene. This CDR3 is built from 15 residues. Germline V CDR1 and CDR2: LNHDA, SQIVND (reference sequence). The DNA of the CDR3 is TGTGCCAGTATCAGACTAGCGGGGGCCCCGGGGGCCCAGTACTTC. Amino acid sequence: CASIRLAGAPGAQYF.

The chain links TRBV11-3 to TRBJ2-3; 7 positions match TRBD2. Germline V gives CDR1 SGHNT, CDR2 YENEEA. The V gene end was trimmed by 5 bases and the J gene end by 4 bases; junction bases not matched to a gene: 9. The CDR3 spans 15 residues. CDR3 in DNA: TGTGCCAGCAGCCGTCCCAGCGGGATCGCAGATACGCAGTATTTT. Encoded protein: CASSRPSGIADTQYF. Full variable domain (outside the CDR3, taken from reference TRBV11-3 and TRBJ2-3): EAGVVQSPRYKIIEKKQPVAFWCNPISGHNTLYWYLQNLGQGPELLIRYENEEAVDDSQLPKDRFSAERLKGVDSTLKIQPAELGDSAVYLCASSRPSGIADTQYFGPGTRLTVL.

This chain links TRBV19 with TRBJ2-2; TRBD2 might be the D (5 bases). V was cut by 10 bases and J by 2 bases, with 14 bases left in between. There are 14 residues in the CDR3. Per germline, CDR1 LNHDA and CDR2 SQIVND (reference sequence). In DNA form, the CDR3 reads TGTGCCACCTCGGGGATGGGAAACACCGGGGAGCTGTTTTTT. Amino acid sequence: CATSGMGNTGELFF.

The rearrangement links TRBV3-1 (or the pseudogene TRBV3-2) to TRBJ2-2; D remains unclear. The CDR3 runs to 15 residues. Germline V gene sequence: CDR1 LGHDT, CDR2 YNNKEL (reference sequence). The V end lost 6 bases, the J end lost 1 base, and 12 bases lay between the germline ends. CDR3 sequence: CASRPPTGNTGELFF. CDR3 DNA sequence: TGTGCCAGCAGACCCCCGACGGGGAACACCGGGGAGCTGTTTTTT.

The rearrangement joins TRBV30 to TRBJ1-2; unclear D gene. Trimming stripped 0 bases from V and 2 bases from J, with 7 bases between. CDR3 size: 13 residues. CDR1 is GTSNPN and CDR2 is SVGIG in the germline V gene (reference sequence). The chain's CDR3 is CAWSVNLNYGYTF. Here the CDR3 DNA reads TGTGCCTGGAGTGTAAATCTGAACTATGGCTACACCTTC.

The rearrangement links TRBV24-1 to TRBJ2-5; TRBD1 agrees at 9 bases. The germline CDR1 and CDR2 sequences are KGHDR and SFDVKD. The CDR3 covers 16 residues. V lost 3 bases, J lost 5 bases, and 9 bases stayed unmatched. The CDR3 is CATSDPNRGLKETQYF. Here the CDR3 DNA reads TGTGCCACCAGTGATCCGAACAGGGGGCTGAAGGAGACCCAGTACTTC.

The chain joins TRBV6-1 to TRBJ1-4; unclear D gene. V shed 2 bases and J shed 7 bases, with 14 bases lying between them. Germline V gives CDR1 MNHNS, CDR2 SASEGT. This CDR3 is 15 amino acids long. The CDR3 DNA sequence: TGTGCCAGCAGTGAATCGGGAGGGTGGGGTGAAAAACTGTTTTTT. This codes for CASSESGGWGEKLFF.

The V call is TRBV5-5, the J call TRBJ2-1; 7 nucleotides align to TRBD1. Germline V gene sequence: CDR1 SGHKS, CDR2 YYEKEE (reference sequence). The CDR3 is 15 residues long. With V trimmed by 5 bases and J by 6 bases, 11 bases remained unmatched. The CDR3 DNA follows: TGTGCCAGCAGTTTAGACAGGGTGAGGGCCAATGAGCAGTTCTTC. Translating it yields CASSLDRVRANEQFF.

The chain carries TRBV7-9 and TRBJ2-7; a possible D gene is TRBD1 (6 bases). Germline V lookup: CDR1 SEHNR, CDR2 FQNEAQ (reference sequence). With 8 bases removed from V and 5 bases from J, the gap between germline ends came to 16 bases. The CDR3 runs to 13 residues. DNA for the CDR3: TGTGCCAGCGGCATCCGGGACAAAAACGAGCAGTACTTC. Protein: CASGIRDKNEQYF. The variable domain in full, with the rest retrieved from reference TRBV7-9 and TRBJ2-7, is DTGVSQNPRHKITKRGQNVTFRCDPISEHNRLYWYRQTLGQGPEFLTYFQNEAQLEKSRLLSDRFSAERPKGSFSTLEIQRTEQGDSAMYLCASGIRDKNEQYFGPGTRLTVT.

The genes are TRBV20-1 and TRBJ2-5; D is unresolved. V was trimmed by 6 bases and J by 5 bases, leaving 10 bases between them. The germline V gene has CDR1 DFQATT and CDR2 SNEGSKA (reference sequence). The CDR3 loop spans 11 amino acids. CDR3 in DNA: TGCAGTGCCCAATTGAGCGAGACCCAGTACTTC. Translation: CSAQLSETQYF.

The chain uses TRBV24-1 and TRBJ2-1; TRBD1 matches at 8 bases. Germline CDR1 KGHDR, CDR2 SFDVKD. The CDR3 has 17 residues. Unmatched junction bases numbered 9, after V lost 1 base and J lost 5 bases. The CDR3 here is CATSDFGQGAFHNEQFF. The DNA of the CDR3 is TGTGCCACCAGTGATTTTGGGCAGGGGGCATTTCACAATGAGCAGTTCTTC.

The gene calls are TRBV6-2 or TRBV6-3 and TRBJ1-5, with TRBD1 as a possible D gene (5 bases). This CDR3 comprises 13 residues. Germline CDR1 and CDR2: MNHEY and SVGEGT. The V and J ends lost 6 bases and 4 bases respectively, with 10 bases between them. The CDR3 bases are TGTGCCAGCAGCAATCCAGGGAATCAGCCCCAGCATTTT. Residues: CASSNPGNQPQHF.

The chain has TRBV5-1 and TRBJ2-7, with D unclear. The CDR3 length is 13 residues. Germline CDR1 is SGHRS and CDR2 is YFSETQ. Trimming cost V 4 bases and J 7 bases, with 15 bases left between them. The CDR3 region has the DNA TGCGCCAGCAGCCCCGCCAGTCCATCTGAGCAGTACTTC. Its translation: CASSPASPSEQYF.